The 21 T cell receptor beta chains reported below all come from one sample, sequenced in a study of shared clonotypes between healthy human individuals (TCRdb year 2020). Libraries were constructed by the immunoSEQ multiplex PCR assay. This is the immuneACCESS table as TCRdb keeps it, with only in-frame sequences that have V and J called. A part of the clones is gone; compared with another copy, unresolved V genes explain less than half, and the rest is unexplained. This sample holds fewer than 850,000 clones; just over 95% were observed only once. The leading ten clones occupy approximately 0.2% of the sample. For the CD8 naive samples, CD45RO-negative cells were positively selected for CCR7, yielding a CD45RA+CCR7+ population from which TemRA cells were excluded. Sequenced input: naive CD8+ T cells sorted from blood. The label giving this sample's cell subset or site can be read as: CD45RA+CCR7+. These receptors all come from a man aged 30 to 39 in good health.

This chain uses TRBV7-9 with TRBJ2-7; no clear D. With 2 bases removed from V and 4 bases from J, the gap between germline ends came to 6 bases. The CDR3 covers 12 residues. The germline V gene has CDR1 SEHNR and CDR2 FQNEAQ (reference sequence). The CDR3 region is CASSLKGYEQYF. CDR3 sequence (DNA): TGTGCCAGCAGCTTAAAAGGATACGAGCAGTACTTC.

The genes are TRBV27 and TRBJ2-7; TRBD2 agrees at 8 bases. Germline-derived CDR1 and CDR2 are MNHEY and SMNVEV (reference sequence). The CDR3 totals 15 residues. The V and J ends lost 1 base and 2 bases, in that order; junction bases with no gene match: 4. This chain's CDR3 is CASSLLREAPYEQYF. The CDR3 coding sequence is TGTGCCAGCAGTTTATTGCGGGAGGCCCCCTACGAGCAGTACTTC.

The rearrangement uses TRBV9 and TRBJ2-3; 7 positions agree with TRBD1. After removal of 3 bases from V and 0 bases from J, the junction contained 4 bases not matched to a gene. CDR1 is SGDLS, CDR2 YYNGEE, per germline. The CDR3 sequence is 15 residues long. The CDR3 coding sequence is TGTGCCAGCAGCGATACAGGGGATAGCACAGATACGCAGTATTTT. Translating it yields CASSDTGDSTDTQYF.

Points on this clone: The sample holds other DNA sequences that translate to the same CDR3. The chain joins TRBV9 to TRBJ2-1; D is unresolved. CDR3 length equals 12 residues. Trimming took 0 bases from V and 6 from J, leaving 4 bases between them. Germline V gene sequence: CDR1 SGDLS, CDR2 YYNGEE. The CDR3 sequence is CASSVDANEQFF. The CDR3 DNA is TGTGCCAGCAGCGTAGACGCCAATGAGCAGTTCTTC.

The gene calls are TRBV5-1 and TRBJ1-2; weak D call: TRBD1 (6 bases). The CDR3 spans 14 residues. The germline V and J ends were trimmed by 1 base and 5 bases, with 12 bases remaining between them. The germline CDR1 and CDR2 sequences are SGHRS and YFSETQ. CDR3 bases: TGCGCCAGCAGCTTGCGGGACATAGAATATGGCTACACCTTC. Amino acids: CASSLRDIEYGYTF.

The CDR3 region has the DNA TGCACCGCGTTGATCATGAACTCCAATGAGCAGTTCTTC. Its translation: CTALIMNSNEQFF. This chain links TRBV29-1 with TRBJ2-1; D remains ambiguous. The CDR3 totals 13 residues. Germline V gene data show CDR1 as SQVTM and CDR2 as ANQGSEA.

The chain is built from TRBV10-2 and TRBJ2-5, with D unclear. This CDR3 is built from 15 residues. V was pared by 4 bases and J by 1 base, with 13 bases between. Germline CDR1 is WSHSY and CDR2 is SAAADI. The CDR3 is CASSGMTLSQETQYF. The CDR3 DNA reads as TGCGCCAGCAGTGGGATGACCCTCAGCCAAGAGACCCAGTACTTC.

The rearrangement joins TRBV4-3 to TRBJ2-7; 7 nucleotides align to TRBD2. Germline CDR1 LGHNA, CDR2 YSLEER. The CDR3 sequence is 14 residues long. The junction had 2 bases not matched to a gene; V was cut back by 0 bases and J by 3 bases. Here the CDR3 DNA reads TGCGCCAGCAGCCAAGAAGGGGACTACTACGAGCAGTACTTC. It codes for CASSQEGDYYEQYF.

The rearrangement links TRBV5-4 to TRBJ2-1; TRBD2 aligns across 12 bases. Trimming at V came to 4 bases and at J to 3 bases, leaving 5 bases not matched to a gene. This CDR3 has 16 residues. Germline CDR1 reads SGHNT; CDR2 reads YYREEE (reference sequence). Here the CDR3 DNA reads TGTGCCAGCAGCCTCGGGACTAGCGGGTTCTACAATGAGCAGTTCTTC. As protein: CASSLGTSGFYNEQFF.

The gene calls are TRBV2 and TRBJ2-2, with 16 nucleotides matching TRBD2. The V gene end was trimmed by 3 bases and the J gene end by 4 bases; junction bases not matched to a gene: 5. This CDR3 has 18 residues. The germline V gene encodes CDR1 SNHLY and CDR2 FYNNEI. The CDR3 loop reads CASSDGTSGRAVTGELFF. CDR3 in DNA: TGTGCCAGCAGTGACGGGACTAGCGGGAGGGCCGTCACCGGGGAGCTGTTTTTT.

V usage is TRBV4-1 and J usage is TRBJ2-1, with D tentatively TRBD2 (5 bases). Per the germline V gene, CDR1 is MGHRA and CDR2 is YSYEKL. The CDR3 runs to 15 residues. V gave up 0 bases and J gave up 0 bases, with 6 bases separating them. The CDR3 DNA is TGCGCCAGCAGCCAAGAGAGGGACTCCTACAATGAGCAGTTCTTC. This codes for CASSQERDSYNEQFF.

The chain recombines TRBV7-9 with TRBJ2-5; TRBD1 matches at 9 bases. Germline V CDR1 and CDR2: SEHNR, FQNEAQ (reference sequence). The V and J ends lost 5 bases and 5 bases, in that order; junction bases with no gene match: 9. The CDR3 length is 15 residues. CDR3 protein: CASSGQGPQRETQYF. The DNA of the CDR3 is TGTGCCAGCAGCGGACAGGGGCCCCAAAGGGAGACCCAGTACTTC.

The chain uses TRBV28 and TRBJ1-1; D remains ambiguous. The V end was cut by 5 bases, the J end by 5 bases, with 6 bases between. Germline-derived CDR1 and CDR2 are MDHEN and SYDVKM. The CDR3 length is 11 residues. The CDR3 reads CASSITTEAFF. DNA for the CDR3: TGTGCCAGCAGTATCACGACTGAAGCTTTCTTT. The complete variable domain, with remaining parts taken from reference TRBV28 and TRBJ1-1, reads DVKVTQSSRYLVKRTGEKVFLECVQDMDHENMFWYRQDPGLGLRLIYFSYDVKMKEKGDIPEGYSVSREKKERFSLILESASTNQTSMYLCASSITTEAFFGQGTRLTVV.

For this clone: The same CDR3 can be traced to other DNA sequences in this sample. The chain joins TRBV30 to TRBJ1-5; 11 bases map to TRBD1. V was clipped by 0 bases and J by 7 bases; unmatched bases: 2. CDR3 length equals 14 residues. CDR1 and CDR2 (germline): GTSNPN, SVGIG (reference sequence). CDR3 loop: CAWSVGQGAQPQHF. As DNA, the CDR3 is TGTGCCTGGAGTGTAGGACAGGGGGCCCAGCCCCAGCATTTT.

This clone was seen a single time. The CDR3, as DNA: TGTGCCAGCAGCTTAGCGCTTCCTAGACGGGACAAAAACACCGGGGAGCTGTTTTTT. This gives the protein CASSLALPRRDKNTGELFF. The J gene is TRBJ2-2, the V gene TRBV7-9; a weak D match, TRBD1 (6 bases). CDR1 SEHNR and CDR2 FQNEAQ come from the germline V gene (reference sequence). This CDR3 has 19 amino acids. Trimming removed 0 bases at V and 2 bases at J, with 19 bases between.

Concerning this clone itself: This specimen includes other DNA sequences encoding the same CDR3. The chain combines TRBV7-9 with TRBJ2-7; D call uncertain. In germline, CDR1 is SEHNR, CDR2 FQNEAQ (reference sequence). Deletions cut 1 base from V and 0 bases from J, with 10 bases between. CDR3 length equals 15 residues. The CDR3 reads CASSLVGRSSYEQYF. The DNA for the CDR3 is TGTGCCAGCAGCTTAGTCGGGCGGAGCTCCTACGAGCAGTACTTC.

The chain carries TRBV14 and TRBJ2-7; D is unresolved. V lost 4 bases and J lost 3, with 10 bases in between. The CDR3 loop spans 13 amino acids. Looked up from germline, CDR1 is SGHDN and CDR2 is FVKESK. CDR3 loop: CASSRTGDYEQYF. The CDR3 bases are TGTGCCAGCAGCCGTACCGGTGACTACGAGCAGTACTTC.

The V call is TRBV4-1, the J call TRBJ2-1, with a tentative D call TRBD2 (6 bases). Deletions cut 4 bases from V and 3 bases from J, with 13 bases between. The CDR3 length is 15 residues. CDR1 MGHRA and CDR2 YSYEKL come from the germline V gene. The CDR3 coding sequence is TGCGCCAGCAGCCTTAGCGGAACAGACTACAATGAGCAGTTCTTC. Translated, it gives CASSLSGTDYNEQFF.

The chain uses TRBV30 and TRBJ1-1; D gene uncertain. There are 11 residues in the CDR3. Looked up from germline, CDR1 is GTSNPN and CDR2 is SVGIG (reference sequence). Trimming removed 0 bases from V and 6 bases from J, with 5 bases in between. CDR3 amino acids: CAWSVGAEAFF. The CDR3 DNA reads TGTGCCTGGAGTGTAGGCGCTGAAGCTTTCTTT.

On this clone itself: The sample holds other DNA sequences that translate to the same CDR3. The chain is built from TRBV27 and TRBJ2-7, with TRBD1 as a possible D gene (6 bases). The CDR3 consists of 12 residues. V was cut by 6 bases and J by 6 bases, with 12 bases left in between. Germline assignment: CDR1 MNHEY and CDR2 SMNVEV (reference sequence). CDR3 residues: CASSSTGSEQYF. The CDR3, as DNA: TGTGCCAGCAGCAGTACAGGGAGCGAGCAGTACTTC.

The rearrangement uses TRBV28 and TRBJ2-1; TRBD1 matches at 8 bases. Germline lookup yields CDR1 MDHEN and CDR2 SYDVKM. V dropped 10 bases and J dropped 0; count of bases not matched to a gene: 5. CDR3 length equals 14 residues. CDR3 in amino acids: CATKTGDSYNEQFF. Here the CDR3 DNA reads TGTGCCACCAAGACAGGGGACTCCTACAATGAGCAGTTCTTC.